Sequencing of this T cell receptor beta chain was carried out in a study of vaccination effects on CD4 cells after COVID-19. In the study overall: Subjects were given two BNT162b2 or mRNA-1273 vaccine doses. Study conclusions and caveats: From healthy vaccinees, only 1 of 255 vaccine-induced clones also reacted to common cold coronaviruses.

Assay used: immunoSEQ multiplex PCR; TCRdb lists only in-frame clones, some missing. The sample consists of around 26,000 clones, around 70% of them appearing once. Notes on this clone: Its target is unknown.

A 10-day culture period preceded the isolation of CD4+ T cells. Nucleocapsid antibodies stayed negative before and after vaccination, showing no earlier SARS-CoV-2 infection. V was clipped by 2 bases and J by 0 bases, with 11 bases between them. This CDR3 has 16 amino acids. CDR1 is LNHDA, CDR2 SQIVND, per germline (reference sequence). The specimen was CD4+ T cells from PBMCs cultured without peptide, collected before COVID-19 vaccination. The TCR sequence derives from a human donor who received a COVID-19 vaccine. The chain employs TRBV19 and TRBJ2-1; D perhaps matches TRBD1 (5 bases). CDR3 amino acids: CASSINGHSSYNEQFF. The CDR3 bases are TGTGCCAGTAGTATAAACGGACACAGCTCCTACAATGAGCAGTTCTTC. The full variable domain, rest sourced from reference TRBV19 and TRBJ2-1, is DGGITQSPKYLFRKEGQNVTLSCEQNLNHDAMYWYRQDPGQGLRLIYYSQIVNDFQKGDIAEGYSVSREKKESFPLTVTSAQKNPTAFYLCASSINGHSSYNEQFFGPGTRLTVL.